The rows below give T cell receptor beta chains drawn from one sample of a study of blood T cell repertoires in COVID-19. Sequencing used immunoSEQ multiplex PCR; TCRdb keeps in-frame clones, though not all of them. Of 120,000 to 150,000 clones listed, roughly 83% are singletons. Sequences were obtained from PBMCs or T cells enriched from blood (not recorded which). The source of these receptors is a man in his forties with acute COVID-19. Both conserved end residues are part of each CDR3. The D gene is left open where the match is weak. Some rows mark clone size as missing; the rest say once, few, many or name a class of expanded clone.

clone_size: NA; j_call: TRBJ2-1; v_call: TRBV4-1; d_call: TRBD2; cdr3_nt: TGCGCCAGCAGCCAGGATACTAGCGGGAGTTACAATGAGCAGTTCTTC; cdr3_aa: CASSQDTSGSYNEQFF
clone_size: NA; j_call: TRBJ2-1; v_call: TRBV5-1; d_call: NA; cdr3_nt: TGCGCCAGCAGCTTCCAAGGGAGACGGGACAATGAGCAGTTCTTC; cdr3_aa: CASSFQGRRDNEQFF
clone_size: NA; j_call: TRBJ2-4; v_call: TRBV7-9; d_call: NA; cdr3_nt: TGTGCCAGCAGCCTTCCGTGGCCAGCCAAAAACATTCAGTACTTC; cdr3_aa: CASSLPWPAKNIQYF
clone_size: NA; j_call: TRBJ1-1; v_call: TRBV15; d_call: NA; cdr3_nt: TGTGCCACCAGCAGAGCGCGGGGTAGTCACACTGAAGCTTTCTTT; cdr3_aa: CATSRARGSHTEAFF
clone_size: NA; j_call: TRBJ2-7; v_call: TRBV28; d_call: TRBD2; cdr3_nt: TGTGCCAGCAGTTCCCCCCGGGAGGGAGGAGGCCGGGGGGAGCAGTACTTC; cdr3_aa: CASSSPREGGGRGEQYF
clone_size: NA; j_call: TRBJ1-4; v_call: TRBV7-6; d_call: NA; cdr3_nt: TGTGCCAGCAGCTTACCCCAGGCCAACAGAATGGGTTTCGCAACTAATGAAAAACTGTTTTTT; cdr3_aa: CASSLPQANRMGFATNEKLFF
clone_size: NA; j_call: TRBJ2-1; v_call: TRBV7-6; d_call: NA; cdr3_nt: TGTGCCAGCAGCCCGCCAGGGGTAAGCCAGTTCTTC; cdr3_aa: CASSPPGVSQFF
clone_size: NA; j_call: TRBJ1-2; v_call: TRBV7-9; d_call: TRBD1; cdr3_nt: TGTGCCAGCAGCCCCTCGGCAGGGGGCATTGATGGCTACACCTTC; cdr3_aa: CASSPSAGGIDGYTF
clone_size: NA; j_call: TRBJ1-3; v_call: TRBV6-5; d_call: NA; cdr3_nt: TGTGCCAGCAGTTTGGGCCCCTCTGGAAACACCATATATTTT; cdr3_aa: CASSLGPSGNTIYF
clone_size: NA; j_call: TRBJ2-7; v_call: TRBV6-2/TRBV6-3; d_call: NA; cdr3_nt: TGTGCCAGCAGCTTCACTGGGAGGTCCTACGAGCAGTACTTC; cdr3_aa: CASSFTGRSYEQYF
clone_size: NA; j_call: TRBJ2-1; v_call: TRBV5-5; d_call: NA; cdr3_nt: TGTGCCAGCACCGGGGGATCCCTCTCCCCACGCGAGCAGTTCTTC; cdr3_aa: CASTGGSLSPREQFF
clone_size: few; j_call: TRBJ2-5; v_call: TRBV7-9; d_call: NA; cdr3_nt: TGTGCCAGCAGCTCCCAGGGCGGGGGCTTTGAGGAGACCCAGTACTTC; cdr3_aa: CASSSQGGGFEETQYF
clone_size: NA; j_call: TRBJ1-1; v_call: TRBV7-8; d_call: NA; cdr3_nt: TGTGCCAGCAGCTCGGGGGAGGGGAACACTGAAGCTTTCTTT; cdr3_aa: CASSSGEGNTEAFF
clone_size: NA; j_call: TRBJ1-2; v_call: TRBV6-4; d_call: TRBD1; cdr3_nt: TGTGCCAGCAGTCGACAGGGCGAGGGCTATGGCTACACCTTC; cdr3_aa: CASSRQGEGYGYTF